Below, 22 T cell receptor beta chains from the same sample are listed, as sequenced in a study of naive and memory T cell subsets. The beta constant-region primer was an equimolar mix of two oligonucleotides covering TRBC1 and TRBC2. TCRdb reanalysed the UMI-ligation and nested PCR reads using MiXCR and keeps one entry per CDR3 protein. This table has 130,000 to 150,000 distinct CDR3 sequences, 15% to 20% appearing once. What was sequenced was naive CD4+ T cells from blood. Source of these receptors: a human donor in good health.

This sequence joins TRBV5-1 and TRBJ2-7, with TRBD2 identical over 8 bases. This CDR3 contains 13 residues. V trimming: 0 bases; J trimming: 7 bases; junction bases outside the gene matches: 3. Germline V gives CDR1 SGHRS, CDR2 YFSETQ. CDR3 in DNA: TGCGCCAGCAGCTTGGACGGGAGGGTTGAGCAGTACTTC. It translates to CASSLDGRVEQYF.

This clonotype has a count of ten or more. The J gene is TRBJ2-7, the V gene TRBV10-1, with 8 bases identical to TRBD2. Germline V gene sequence: CDR1 WNHNN, CDR2 SYGVQD (reference sequence). CDR3 length equals 18 residues. V was clipped by 1 base and J by 5 bases; unmatched bases: 16. CDR3 coding DNA: TGCGCCAGCAGTGAGTTGGACAAAGACGAGCGGGAGAGCGACGAGCAGTACTTC. Translation: CASSELDKDERESDEQYF.

This clonotype was recorded a few times. The chain joins TRBV5-1 to TRBJ2-3, with D perhaps TRBD2 (5 bases). Per germline, CDR1 SGHRS and CDR2 YFSETQ. V was clipped by 4 bases and J by 5 bases, with 17 bases between them. The CDR3 contains 15 residues. The CDR3 loop is CASSLRSLAQDTQYF. As DNA, the CDR3 is TGCGCCAGCAGCCTCAGAAGCTTAGCGCAAGATACGCAGTATTTT.

In its sample, this clonotype was seen a few times. J is TRBJ2-7 and V is TRBV7-9; 8 bases match TRBD2. Trimming took 5 bases from V and 0 from J; bases not matched to a gene: 0. There are 13 residues in the CDR3. Germline V gene sequence: CDR1 SEHNR, CDR2 FQNEAQ (reference sequence). The CDR3 region is CASSTSGSYEQYF. CDR3 coding DNA: TGTGCCAGCAGCACTAGCGGCTCCTACGAGCAGTACTTC.

The rearrangement joins TRBV29-1 to TRBJ2-5; 7 bases agree with TRBD2. The junction had 13 bases not matched to a gene; V was cut back by 7 bases and J by 5 bases. The germline V gene has CDR1 SQVTM and CDR2 ANQGSEA. There are 14 residues in the CDR3. This CDR3 is CSACRGSGWETQYF. CDR3 DNA sequence: TGCAGCGCCTGTCGTGGTAGCGGGTGGGAGACCCAGTACTTC.

In its sample, this clonotype was seen a few times. V usage is TRBV9 and J usage is TRBJ2-1, with 8 bases that match TRBD2. Germline lookup yields CDR1 SGDLS and CDR2 YYNGEE. Germline trimming cut 0 bases from V and 5 bases from J; bases unmatched to any gene: 4. This CDR3 comprises 15 residues. CDR3 in amino acids: CASSVAGGPDNEQFF. For the CDR3, the DNA is TGTGCCAGCAGCGTAGCGGGAGGGCCGGACAATGAGCAGTTCTTC.

This sequence joins TRBV24-1 and TRBJ2-1; tentative D call: TRBD2 (6 bases). CDR1 KGHDR and CDR2 SFDVKD come from the germline V gene. The CDR3 consists of 14 residues. V was cut by 4 bases and J by 10 bases, with 16 bases left in between. Here the CDR3 DNA reads TGTGCCACCAGTGACCGACGGGGGATAGAAGAGCAGTTCTTC. It specifies CATSDRRGIEEQFF.

This clonotype was counted between two and nine times. The chain employs TRBV27 and TRBJ2-5; possibly TRBD1 for D (5 bases). Trimming stripped 10 bases from V and 5 bases from J, with 11 bases between. The germline CDR1 and CDR2 sequences are MNHEY and SMNVEV (reference sequence). The CDR3 spans 11 residues. CDR3 residues: CATSKGETQYF. CDR3 sequence (DNA): TGTGCCACCTCAAAGGGGGAGACCCAGTACTTC.

This chain connects TRBV5-1 to TRBJ2-2; D call uncertain. In germline, CDR1 is SGHRS, CDR2 YFSETQ. The ends were cut back, 1 base at V and 5 bases at J, with 3 bases in the middle. The CDR3 extends over 12 amino acids. The CDR3, as DNA: TGCGCCAGCAGCTTGATAACCGGGGAGCTGTTTTTT. Protein sequence: CASSLITGELFF.

The V and J genes are TRBV4-1 and TRBJ2-6, with 11 bases aligning to TRBD1. Germline trimming cut 3 bases from V and 1 base from J; bases unmatched to any gene: 5. This CDR3 is built from 18 residues. Germline CDR1 MGHRA, CDR2 YSYEKL. In DNA form, the CDR3 reads TGCGCCAGCAGCCACTGGACAGGGGGCTTGTCTGGGGCCAACGTCCTGACTTTC. It specifies CASSHWTGGLSGANVLTF.

V gene TRBV29-1 combines with J gene TRBJ1-1, with a possible D match to TRBD1 (6 bases). Trimming stripped 5 bases from V and 0 bases from J, with 10 bases between. The CDR3 contains 13 residues. The germline gives CDR1 SQVTM, CDR2 ANQGSEA. CDR3: CSVITGLNTEAFF. DNA of the CDR3: TGCAGCGTTATAACAGGGTTGAACACTGAAGCTTTCTTT.

V and J are TRBV28 and TRBJ2-7; D perhaps matches TRBD1 (6 bases). Between the trimmed V and J ends, which lost 2 bases and 4 bases, there was a span of 15 bases. The length of the CDR3 is 15 residues. Germline V gene lookup returns CDR1 MDHEN and CDR2 SYDVKM. The CDR3 DNA reads as TGTGCCAGCAGTTTAGGGGGCTTATCGGGATACGAGCAGTACTTC. Translated, it gives CASSLGGLSGYEQYF.

This clonotype was seen repeatedly, ten times or more. This chain joins TRBV7-9 and TRBJ1-6, with D uncertain. The CDR3 runs to 13 residues. The V end lost 4 bases, the J end lost 8 bases, and 9 bases lay between the germline ends. Germline V lookup: CDR1 SEHNR, CDR2 FQNEAQ (reference sequence). The CDR3 coding sequence is TGTGCCAGCAGCTCATACAGTGATTCACCCCTCCACTTT. This gives the protein CASSSYSDSPLHF.

This clonotype was observed a handful of times. The chain combines TRBV7-9 with TRBJ2-7; TRBD1 might be the D (5 bases). V was pared by 8 bases and J by 0 bases, with 14 bases between. The CDR3 is 14 residues long. Germline CDR1 SEHNR, CDR2 FQNEAQ (reference sequence). The CDR3 loop is CASGPTGASYEQYF. The CDR3 DNA reads as TGTGCCAGCGGACCTACAGGAGCCTCCTACGAGCAGTACTTC. The entire variable domain, with the rest obtained from reference TRBV7-9 and TRBJ2-7, is as follows: DTGVSQNPRHKITKRGQNVTFRCDPISEHNRLYWYRQTLGQGPEFLTYFQNEAQLEKSRLLSDRFSAERPKGSFSTLEIQRTEQGDSAMYLCASGPTGASYEQYFGPGTRLTVT.

Only a few counts were recorded for this clonotype. J is TRBJ2-3 and V is TRBV6-5; D is unclear. Trimming shortened V by 11 bases and J by 6 bases, and 12 bases separated the two germline ends. Germline V gene sequence: CDR1 MNHEY, CDR2 SVGAGI. CDR3 size: 11 residues. CDR3 nucleotide sequence: TGTGCCGTCCGGGCCGGCGATACGCAGTATTTT. Its translation: CAVRAGDTQYF.

The chain uses TRBV4-2 and TRBJ2-3; D gene uncertain. The CDR3 sequence is 16 residues long. V was cut by 2 bases and J by 3 bases, with 15 bases left in between. In germline, CDR1 is LGHNA, CDR2 YNFKEQ. The CDR3 reads CASSQIDASGTDTQYF. The CDR3 bases are TGTGCCAGCAGCCAAATTGACGCATCCGGAACAGATACGCAGTATTTT.

This sequence joins TRBV19 and TRBJ2-7; weak D call: TRBD2 (6 bases). V was shortened by 8 bases and J by 3 bases, with 14 bases between the two germline ends. This CDR3 has 13 residues. From germline, CDR1 is LNHDA and CDR2 SQIVND (reference sequence). In nucleotides, the CDR3 is TGTGCCAGTGGGCCTGGCGGGAACTACGAGCAGTACTTC. This translates into CASGPGGNYEQYF. Full variable domain (outside the CDR3, taken from reference TRBV19 and TRBJ2-7): DGGITQSPKYLFRKEGQNVTLSCEQNLNHDAMYWYRQDPGQGLRLIYYSQIVNDFQKGDIAEGYSVSREKKESFPLTVTSAQKNPTAFYLCASGPGGNYEQYFGPGTRLTVT.

This clonotype was seen only a few times. J is TRBJ1-5 and V is TRBV19; D may be TRBD1 (5 bases). Germline assignment: CDR1 LNHDA and CDR2 SQIVND (reference sequence). The CDR3 is 13 residues long. The germline V and J ends were trimmed by 4 bases and 5 bases, with 9 bases remaining between them. The CDR3 is CASSTDSYQPQHF. As DNA, the CDR3 is TGTGCCAGTAGTACCGACAGTTATCAGCCCCAGCATTTT.

This clonotype has at least ten counts. The rearrangement uses TRBV20-1 and TRBJ2-2, with a weak D call TRBD2 (5 bases). The CDR3 contains 13 residues. Germline V gene data show CDR1 as DFQATT and CDR2 as SNEGSKA (reference sequence). V was cut by 3 bases and J by 1 base, with 6 bases left in between. DNA of the CDR3: TGCAGTGCTAGCGGAGGGAACACCGGGGAGCTGTTTTTT. Its protein product is CSASGGNTGELFF.

This chain links TRBV12-3 or TRBV12-4 with TRBJ1-3, with D maybe TRBD1 (5 bases). The CDR3 spans 16 residues. Between the trimmed V and J ends, which lost 3 bases and 0 bases, there was a span of 12 bases. CDR3 region: CASSFPTVSSGNTIYF. CDR3 DNA: TGTGCCAGCAGTTTTCCGACAGTGAGCTCTGGAAACACCATATATTTT.

This clonotype has just a few counts. The rearrangement joins TRBV10-3 to TRBJ2-5; D unresolved. Trimming took 0 bases from V and 5 from J, leaving 16 bases between them. Looked up from germline, CDR1 is ENHRY and CDR2 is SYGVKD. This CDR3 comprises 16 residues. This CDR3 reads CAISESVGRAWETQYF. The CDR3 DNA reads as TGTGCCATCAGTGAGTCGGTGGGAAGAGCTTGGGAGACCCAGTACTTC.

V gene TRBV10-1 combines with J gene TRBJ1-3; 7 nucleotides align to TRBD1. With V trimmed by 6 bases and J by 0 bases, 11 bases remained unmatched. CDR1 is WNHNN and CDR2 is SYGVQD in the germline V gene (reference sequence). The length of the CDR3 is 17 residues. The CDR3 here is CASSDISTGSSGNTIYF. The CDR3 nucleotides are TGCGCCAGCAGCGATATCTCGACAGGGAGCTCTGGAAACACCATATATTTT.